The rows below give T cell receptor beta chains drawn from one sample of a study of cytomegalovirus exposure and HLA in healthy donors. Profiled with immunoSEQ multiplex PCR; TCRdb holds only in-frame clones, not every one. The table has approximately 110,000 clones, about 80% seen once. The specimen sequenced was PBMCs. The receptors originated from a woman between 50 and 59 years old in good health and CMV-seropositive. Each CDR3 is given with its conserved first and last residue. Clone size is shown for a subset of rows, as once, few, many or a class of expanded clone.

clone size: NA; V gene: TRBV2; CDR3 protein: CASRFGTSANTGELFF
clone size: NA; V gene: TRBV9; CDR3 protein: CASSPHGLAGAPAKNSQYF
clone size: few; V gene: TRBV4-3; CDR3 protein: CASSQGRTGGNEQYF
clone size: NA; V gene: TRBV4-3; CDR3 protein: CASSRTVNTEAFF
clone size: NA; V gene: TRBV7-2; CDR3 protein: CASSPSSYNEQFF
clone size: NA; V gene: TRBV7-2; CDR3 protein: CASSHRDYQETQYF
clone size: NA; V gene: TRBV7-8; CDR3 protein: CASSLAPGGRVETQYF
clone size: medium-sized; V gene: TRBV4-3; CDR3 protein: CASSQGQGRGLAGGPGYNEQFF
clone size: NA; V gene: TRBV7-6; CDR3 protein: CASSLRAGFYEQYF
clone size: once; V gene: TRBV20-1; CDR3 protein: CSALREETQYF
clone size: NA; V gene: TRBV19; CDR3 protein: CASKEGSGGNTIYF
clone size: few; V gene: TRBV6-1; CDR3 protein: CASTALRGTDTQYF
clone size: few; V gene: TRBV2; CDR3 protein: CASTPGQVIQAKNIQYF
clone size: NA; V gene: TRBV7-3; CDR3 protein: CASSPGTGQETQYF
clone size: few; V gene: TRBV7-9; CDR3 protein: CASSPRGLALGKQFF
clone size: NA; V gene: TRBV5-4; CDR3 protein: CASSFSAQETQYF
clone size: NA; V gene: TRBV29-1; CDR3 protein: CSVELGDEQYF
clone size: NA; V gene: TRBV5-1; CDR3 protein: CASSPPGLGLYNEQFF
clone size: NA; V gene: TRBV27; CDR3 protein: CASGYRDGYEQYF
clone size: NA; V gene: TRBV5-1; CDR3 protein: CASSLVSGGGDTQYF
clone size: few; V gene: TRBV5-1; CDR3 protein: CASSFGGNTEAFF
clone size: NA; V gene: TRBV7-2; CDR3 protein: CASSPRLGLAWTQYF
clone size: NA; V gene: TRBV4-2; CDR3 protein: CASSQGQGYSEQYF
clone size: NA; V gene: TRBV7-8; CDR3 protein: CASSPGTYEQYF
clone size: NA; V gene: TRBV9; CDR3 protein: CASSVLLMASVSEQYF
clone size: NA; V gene: TRBV29-1; CDR3 protein: CSVAADSSGNTIYF
clone size: few; V gene: TRBV5-6; CDR3 protein: CASSLVAGGSYNEQFF
clone size: NA; V gene: TRBV7-3; CDR3 protein: CASSSLPGDTQYF
clone size: once; V gene: TRBV5-1; CDR3 protein: CASSSRQENTGELFF
clone size: few; V gene: TRBV7-2; CDR3 protein: CASSSLAGWRPGELFF
clone size: once; V gene: TRBV5-4; CDR3 protein: CASSQGANEKLFF
clone size: few; V gene: TRBV7-2; CDR3 protein: CASSFMDPGSPLHF
clone size: NA; V gene: TRBV6-5; CDR3 protein: CASRPRTAPNNEQFF
clone size: NA; V gene: TRBV5-4; CDR3 protein: CASSPGGLAGDTQYF
clone size: few; V gene: TRBV4-1; CDR3 protein: CASSQGSMAKNIQYF
clone size: few; V gene: TRBV7-6; CDR3 protein: CASSRRTAPVEQYF
clone size: NA; V gene: TRBV19; CDR3 protein: CASSIAVGYNEQFF
clone size: NA; V gene: TRBV4-3; CDR3 protein: CASSQDVSGAQETQYF
clone size: NA; V gene: TRBV6-1; CDR3 protein: CASRKQDSFNEQFF
clone size: NA; V gene: TRBV9; CDR3 protein: CASSEHRDRGFYGYTF
clone size: NA; V gene: TRBV7-9; CDR3 protein: CASGAGTYEQYF
clone size: NA; V gene: TRBV28; CDR3 protein: CASKDRGLGTEAFF
clone size: NA; V gene: TRBV5-1; CDR3 protein: CASSLEVLWGEQFF
clone size: NA; V gene: TRBV5-4; CDR3 protein: CASSLQDNSPLHF
clone size: NA; V gene: TRBV7-9; CDR3 protein: CASSLRGSLGEAFF
clone size: NA; V gene: TRBV11-2; CDR3 protein: CASSLGHWDRDWEQYF
clone size: NA; V gene: TRBV7-9; CDR3 protein: CASSYSYYEQYF
clone size: NA; V gene: TRBV5-1; CDR3 protein: CASSWDIGTEAFF
clone size: few; V gene: TRBV20-1; CDR3 protein: CSASSDSEAFF
clone size: few; V gene: TRBV15; CDR3 protein: CATSSPDGSYNEQFF
clone size: NA; V gene: TRBV7-9; CDR3 protein: CASSRGTGNSYNEQFF
clone size: NA; V gene: TRBV6-6; CDR3 protein: CASSYGPGSMAQYF
clone size: NA; V gene: TRBV5-4; CDR3 protein: CASSSGDNDEKLFF